The 32 T cell receptor beta chains listed next were all sequenced from one sample in a study of T-cell reconstitution after alpha-beta-depleted transplantation in children. Unique molecular identifiers were used in preparing the TCRbeta library. TCRdb reprocessed the PCR reads via MiXCR and lists one record per CDR3 protein. Among hundreds of thousands of distinct CDR3 sequences listed, approximately 12% were seen once. The sequencing here drew on PBMCs, mostly from graft donor cells, taken 360 days after TCRalphabeta/CD19-depleted stem cell transplant. The receptors stem from a male patient between 10 and 17 years old who had a stem cell transplant for acute myeloid leukemia, so the T cells may come from the graft donor.

The rearrangement uses TRBV20-1 and TRBJ2-4; 11 bases are shared with TRBD2. With V trimmed by 3 bases and J by 11 bases, 12 bases remained unmatched. The CDR3 contains 15 residues. Germline V gene data show CDR1 as DFQATT and CDR2 as SNEGSKA (reference sequence). CDR3 nucleotides: TGCAGTGCTAGGGAACCGGGACTAGCGGATACTTTTCAGTACTTC. Translation: CSAREPGLADTFQYF.

The chain is built from TRBV5-1 and TRBJ2-7; D possibly corresponds to TRBD1 (6 bases). The CDR3 has 14 residues. Germline loops: CDR1 SGHRS, CDR2 YFSETQ. Deletions cut 1 base from V and 1 base from J, with 9 bases between. CDR3 in amino acids: CASSLWDKSYEQYF. In DNA, the CDR3 is TGCGCCAGCAGCTTGTGGGACAAGTCCTACGAGCAGTACTTC.

The gene calls are TRBV29-1 and TRBJ1-6; tentative D call: TRBD1 (5 bases). CDR1 and CDR2 (germline): SQVTM, ANQGSEA. The CDR3 totals 16 residues. Trimming left V 4 bases short and J 9 bases short, with 22 bases between. As DNA, the CDR3 is TGCAGCGTTGCGACGGGTTTGCCCGGGGCAGGTTCACCCCTCCACTTT. Translated, it gives CSVATGLPGAGSPLHF.

This chain uses TRBV7-9 with TRBJ1-5; D not certain. Germline loops: CDR1 SEHNR, CDR2 FQNEAQ (reference sequence). V dropped 1 base and J dropped 0 bases, with 7 bases sitting between them. This CDR3 has 15 residues. Here the CDR3 reads CASSLGAGSNQPQHF. As DNA, the CDR3 is TGTGCCAGCAGCTTAGGGGCAGGTAGCAATCAGCCCCAGCATTTT.

This clonotype has ten or more counts. This sequence joins TRBV20-1 and TRBJ2-7, with 10 bases fitting TRBD1. The J segment lost 3 bases and the V segment lost 1 base, leaving 6 bases of the junction unmatched. The CDR3 sequence is 15 residues long. Germline CDR1 DFQATT, CDR2 SNEGSKA (reference sequence). CDR3 sequence reads: CSARGRDRGHYEQYF. The CDR3 nucleotides are TGCAGTGCTAGAGGCCGCGACAGGGGGCACTACGAGCAGTACTTC.

This clonotype was observed a few times. The chain links TRBV29-1 to TRBJ2-7, with TRBD2 as a possible D gene (6 bases). V was clipped by 3 bases and J by 3 bases, with 12 bases between them. CDR1 and CDR2 from the germline V gene are SQVTM and ANQGSEA. The CDR3 is 13 amino acids. The CDR3 protein is CSVEAVGGYEQYF. CDR3 in DNA: TGCAGCGTTGAGGCAGTGGGAGGCTACGAGCAGTACTTC.

The chain links TRBV4-1 to TRBJ2-1; TRBD1 might be the D (6 bases). The ends were cut back, 7 bases at V and 2 bases at J, with 15 bases in the middle. This CDR3 has 15 amino acids. Germline V CDR1 and CDR2: MGHRA, YSYEKL. The CDR3, as DNA: TGCGCCAGCACACCGTCCCGGGACACCTACAATGAGCAGTTCTTC. As protein: CASTPSRDTYNEQFF.

This clonotype has ten or more counts. V and J are TRBV19 and TRBJ1-4; D is perhaps TRBD1 (5 bases). V lost 8 bases, J lost 0 bases, and 13 bases lay in between. Germline CDR1 is LNHDA and CDR2 is SQIVND (reference sequence). This CDR3 has 15 residues. CDR3 protein: CASSPRGATNEKLFF. Here the CDR3 DNA reads TGTGCCAGTTCGCCAAGGGGAGCAACTAATGAAAAACTGTTTTTT.

This clonotype was seen at least ten times. V usage is TRBV5-1 and J usage is TRBJ2-1, with 10 bases aligning to TRBD2. The germline gives CDR1 SGHRS, CDR2 YFSETQ. Germline trimming cut 4 bases from V and 1 base from J; bases unmatched to any gene: 8. The CDR3 contains 17 residues. The CDR3 spells CASSHGLADWSYNEQFF. CDR3 in DNA: TGCGCCAGCAGCCACGGACTAGCGGATTGGTCCTACAATGAGCAGTTCTTC.

This clonotype appeared many times. The chain carries TRBV5-1 and TRBJ2-5, with D unresolved. The germline V and J ends were trimmed by 8 bases and 1 base, with 9 bases remaining between them. The CDR3 loop spans 12 amino acids. Germline V CDR1 and CDR2: SGHRS, YFSETQ. CDR3 in DNA: TGCGCCAGATACGGGCCCCAAGAGACCCAGTACTTC. Its translation: CARYGPQETQYF. Supplemented by reference TRBV5-1 and TRBJ2-5, the full variable domain reads KAGVTQTPRYLIKTRGQQVTLSCSPISGHRSVSWYQQTPGQGLQFLFEYFSETQRNKGNFPGRFSGRQFSNSRSEMNVSTLELGDSALYLCARYGPQETQYFGPGTRLLVL.

The V gene is TRBV20-1, the J gene TRBJ2-1; 13 bases fit TRBD2. Germline values: CDR1 DFQATT, CDR2 SNEGSKA (reference sequence). The J segment lost 1 base and the V segment lost 4 bases, leaving 4 bases of the junction unmatched. The length of the CDR3 is 16 residues. DNA of the CDR3: TGCAGTGCTATCGGACTAGCGGGAGTGTCCTACAATGAGCAGTTCTTC. This translates into CSAIGLAGVSYNEQFF.

In this sample, this clonotype turned up many times. V and J are TRBV18 and TRBJ1-4; weak D call: TRBD1 (6 bases). Germline values: CDR1 KGHSH, CDR2 LQKENI. This CDR3 has 15 amino acids. V lost 1 base to trimming and J lost 5 bases, with 11 bases between them. Written as DNA, the CDR3 is TGTGCCAGCTCACCACGTGACAGGTTAAATGAAAAACTGTTTTTT. Encoded protein: CASSPRDRLNEKLFF.

This clonotype was counted between two and nine times. The J gene is TRBJ2-3, the V gene TRBV4-3; 10 bases are a match to TRBD2. Trimming took 4 bases from V and 3 from J; bases not matched to a gene: 19. CDR1 and CDR2 from the germline V gene are LGHNA and YSLEER. There are 20 residues in the CDR3. The DNA for the CDR3 is TGCGCCAGCAGCCGATCGACGGAAGCGGGAGGGCCGGGTTGGACAGATACGCAGTATTTT. Its translation: CASSRSTEAGGPGWTDTQYF.

This clonotype appeared a few times. The chain has TRBV5-1 and TRBJ1-2, with no clear D. V was cut by 4 bases and J by 8 bases, with 15 bases left in between. CDR1 SGHRS and CDR2 YFSETQ come from the germline V gene. The CDR3 runs 13 residues. The CDR3 is CASSPPGPSGYTF. DNA of the CDR3: TGCGCCAGCAGCCCACCGGGCCCGTCGGGCTACACCTTC.

This clonotype was counted at least ten times. The genes are TRBV27 and TRBJ2-3, with D uncertain. CDR3 length: 16 amino acids. The V gene lost 6 bases and the J gene lost 1 base, with 17 bases spanning the gap. Germline V gene lookup returns CDR1 MNHEY and CDR2 SMNVEV (reference sequence). The CDR3 sequence: CASSTLAGVGTDTQYF. The CDR3 coding sequence is TGTGCCAGCAGCACCTTAGCTGGAGTCGGCACAGATACGCAGTATTTT.

This clonotype was counted between two and nine times. This chain links TRBV7-3 with TRBJ2-1; a possible D gene is TRBD2 (6 bases). The CDR3 spans 16 residues. The germline V gene encodes CDR1 SGHTA and CDR2 FQGTGA. V was pared by 5 bases and J by 4 bases, with 18 bases between. This CDR3 reads CASSPVGLSGYNEQFF. DNA of the CDR3: TGTGCCAGCAGCCCCGTGGGACTCAGCGGGTACAATGAGCAGTTCTTC.

This clonotype has more than one count but fewer than ten. J is TRBJ2-5 and V is TRBV3-1, with a possible D match to TRBD1 (7 bases). The CDR3 has 17 residues. Germline V gives CDR1 LGHDT, CDR2 YNNKEL (reference sequence). Trimming took off 0 bases at V and 1 base at J, with 15 bases between the two ends. The CDR3 protein is CASSQDRGTATQETQYF. The CDR3, as DNA: TGTGCCAGCAGCCAAGATCGGGGGACAGCCACCCAAGAGACCCAGTACTTC.

The V call is TRBV7-6, the J call TRBJ2-5, with D unclear. The CDR3 runs 13 residues. The germline V and J ends were trimmed by 2 bases and 5 bases, with 9 bases remaining between them. The V gene's germline CDR1 is SGHVS and CDR2 FNYEAQ. The CDR3 reads CASSLNQRETQYF. CDR3 DNA sequence: TGTGCCAGCAGCTTAAACCAGAGGGAGACCCAGTACTTC.

This clonotype has a handful of counts. This rearrangement joins TRBV7-2 to TRBJ2-7; 8 bases fit TRBD2. Trimming cost V 0 bases and J 9 bases; bases outside gene matches: 7. CDR1 is SGHTA and CDR2 is FQGNSA in the germline V gene. CDR3 length: 14 residues. CDR3 amino acids: CASSLALAGGSQYF. CDR3 nucleotides: TGTGCCAGCAGCTTAGCGCTTGCGGGAGGATCGCAGTACTTC. The entire variable domain, with the rest obtained from reference TRBV7-2 and TRBJ2-7, is as follows: GAGVSQSPSNKVTEKGKDVELRCDPISGHTALYWYRQSLGQGLEFLIYFQGNSAPDKSGLPSDRFSAERTGGSVSTLTIQRTQQEDSAVYLCASSLALAGGSQYFGPGTRLTVT.

V and J are TRBV7-2 and TRBJ2-5, with TRBD1 matching over 7 bases. The V and J ends lost 0 bases and 5 bases, in that order; junction bases with no gene match: 3. The germline V gene has CDR1 SGHTA and CDR2 FQGNSA. This CDR3 contains 14 residues. CDR3 nucleotides: TGTGCCAGCAGCTTAGCCGACAGGGTTGAGACCCAGTACTTC. It encodes CASSLADRVETQYF.

This clonotype was found a few times. The chain joins TRBV9 to TRBJ2-2; D might be TRBD1 (6 bases). This CDR3 is 17 amino acids long. Germline lookup yields CDR1 SGDLS and CDR2 YYNGEE. The V and J ends lost 1 base and 1 base respectively, with 14 bases between them. The CDR3 region has the DNA TGTGCCAGCAGCGTACCAGCCAGGGGAAGGAACACCGGGGAGCTGTTTTTT. Its translation is CASSVPARGRNTGELFF.

The sample holds a few counts of this clonotype. The chain is built from TRBV7-9 and TRBJ2-5, with 14 bases aligning to TRBD2. Germline CDR1 reads SEHNR; CDR2 reads FQNEAQ (reference sequence). Trimming took 5 bases from V and 4 from J; bases not matched to a gene: 9. The CDR3 contains 17 residues. In nucleotides, the CDR3 is TGTGCCAGCAGCCCCCGCGGACTAGCGGGAGGAGGAGAGACCCAGTACTTC. Translation: CASSPRGLAGGGETQYF.

This clonotype appeared a few times. The chain is built from TRBV20-1 and TRBJ2-7; D unclear. V lost 0 bases and J 3 bases, leaving 9 bases between the germline ends. The germline V gene has CDR1 DFQATT and CDR2 SNEGSKA (reference sequence). The CDR3 is 13 amino acids. Here the CDR3 reads CSARDPSYYEQYF. The CDR3 DNA follows: TGCAGTGCTAGAGACCCCTCCTACTACGAGCAGTACTTC.

This chain uses TRBV29-1 with TRBJ1-1; TRBD1 matches at 7 bases. The length of the CDR3 is 14 residues. V was pared by 4 bases and J by 4 bases, with 9 bases of the junction left unmatched. Germline loops: CDR1 SQVTM, CDR2 ANQGSEA. The CDR3 here is CSVVRGRMSTEAFF. CDR3 DNA sequence: TGCAGCGTTGTTAGGGGGCGAATGAGCACTGAAGCTTTCTTT.

This sequence joins TRBV20-1 and TRBJ2-5, with 8 bases matching TRBD2. Per germline, CDR1 DFQATT and CDR2 SNEGSKA (reference sequence). The CDR3 sequence is 16 residues long. J gave up 4 bases and V 0 bases, and 10 bases lay outside the gene matches. DNA for the CDR3: TGCAGTGCTAGAGACCACCGGGGGGGAGGGCCAGAGACCCAGTACTTC. Its translation: CSARDHRGGGPETQYF.

V usage is TRBV20-1 and J usage is TRBJ2-1; TRBD2 might be the D (6 bases). This CDR3 has 15 amino acids. The V end lost 5 bases, the J end lost 4 bases, and 18 bases lay between the germline ends. Germline V lookup: CDR1 DFQATT, CDR2 SNEGSKA (reference sequence). The CDR3 reads CSAPRTGVEYNEQFF. The CDR3, as DNA: TGCAGTGCTCCCCGGACGGGAGTAGAATACAATGAGCAGTTCTTC.

This clonotype was counted a few times. CDR3: CATSGTRLAGGNEQFF. CDR3 nucleotides: TGTGCCACCAGTGGGACCAGACTAGCGGGAGGCAATGAGCAGTTCTTC. The chain carries TRBV24-1 and TRBJ2-1; 13 nucleotides align to TRBD2. Germline lookup yields CDR1 KGHDR and CDR2 SFDVKD. After removal of 5 bases from V and 6 bases from J, the junction contained 6 bases not matched to a gene. This CDR3 is 16 amino acids long.

This rearrangement joins TRBV12-3 or TRBV12-4 to TRBJ2-7; 8 bases fit TRBD2. The junction had 5 bases not matched to a gene; V was cut back by 5 bases and J by 2 bases. The CDR3 extends over 14 amino acids. CDR3 protein: CASSPRGLAYEQYF. DNA of the CDR3: TGTGCCAGCAGTCCCCGGGGACTAGCCTACGAGCAGTACTTC.

CDR3 sequence: CSAPRDSGDNSPLHF. The DNA of the CDR3 is TGCAGTGCCCCACGCGACAGCGGCGATAATTCACCCCTCCACTTT. V gene TRBV20-1 combines with J gene TRBJ1-6; D possibly corresponds to TRBD1 (5 bases). The length of the CDR3 is 15 residues. The germline gives CDR1 DFQATT, CDR2 SNEGSKA (reference sequence). The V gene lost 6 bases and the J gene lost 5 bases, with 17 bases spanning the gap.

This clonotype has just a few counts. The gene calls are TRBV12-3 or TRBV12-4 and TRBJ1-5; tentative D call: TRBD1 (5 bases). This CDR3 comprises 17 residues. V lost 4 bases and J lost 4, with 20 bases in between. The CDR3 bases are TGTGCCAGCAGTTCAGCCGGGACGGATTTGGCGAATCAGCCCCAGCATTTT. Its translation: CASSSAGTDLANQPQHF.

The rearrangement uses TRBV12-3 or TRBV12-4 and TRBJ2-7; tentative D call: TRBD2 (6 bases). This CDR3 has 15 amino acids. The V end was cut by 5 bases, the J end by 3 bases, with 17 bases between. The CDR3 nucleotides read TGTGCCAGCAGTCCCCAGAGACTAGGTATCTACGAGCAGTACTTC. It translates to CASSPQRLGIYEQYF.

J is TRBJ2-7 and V is TRBV27, with 7 bases matching TRBD1. Trimming at V came to 5 bases and at J to 2 bases, leaving 9 bases not matched to a gene. CDR3 length equals 15 residues. CDR1 is MNHEY, CDR2 SMNVEV, per germline (reference sequence). CDR3 protein: CASSTTGTHPYEQYF. CDR3 in DNA: TGTGCCAGCAGTACGACAGGGACCCACCCCTACGAGCAGTACTTC.